These 11 T cell receptor beta chains were all obtained from the same sample, sequenced in a study of cytomegalovirus exposure and HLA in healthy donors. It was with 60 Vbeta and 13 Jbeta primers that the PCR ran. The assay was immunoSEQ multiplex PCR, and TCRdb's table has in-frame clones only and misses some. Of some 110,000 clones in the sample, 15% were seen once. The sequencing input was PBMCs. Every receptor here comes from a female donor in good health and CMV-seronegative.

The CDR3 spells CASSPLAGGPGQFF. The CDR3 bases are TGTGCCAGCAGCCCTCTAGCGGGAGGGCCGGGGCAGTTCTTC. The chain joins TRBV7-2 to TRBJ2-1; 12 bases are a match to TRBD2. CDR1 is SGHTA and CDR2 is FQGNSA in the germline V gene. J gave up 12 bases and V 5 bases, and 8 bases lay outside the gene matches. There are 14 residues in the CDR3. Full variable domain (outside the CDR3, taken from reference TRBV7-2 and TRBJ2-1): GAGVSQSPSNKVTEKGKDVELRCDPISGHTALYWYRQSLGQGLEFLIYFQGNSAPDKSGLPSDRFSAERTGGSVSTLTIQRTQQEDSAVYLCASSPLAGGPGQFFGPGTRLTVL.

The chain has TRBV11-2 and TRBJ1-2; a weak D match, TRBD1 (6 bases). The CDR3 totals 13 residues. V shed 0 bases and J shed 5 bases, with 7 bases lying between them. CDR1 SGHAT and CDR2 FQNNGV come from the germline V gene. This CDR3 is CASSLDRGYGYTF. Here the CDR3 DNA reads TGTGCCAGCAGCTTAGACAGGGGATATGGCTACACCTTC.

This clone was observed a few times. The chain carries TRBV19 and TRBJ1-1; D not certain. Germline CDR1 reads LNHDA; CDR2 reads SQIVND (reference sequence). The CDR3 is made up of 14 amino acids. Trimming took 5 bases from V and 1 from J, leaving 11 bases between them. CDR3 loop: CASSPITGNTEAFF. In DNA form, the CDR3 reads TGTGCCAGTAGTCCGATCACGGGGAACACTGAAGCTTTCTTT.

The chain combines TRBV15 with TRBJ2-1; D not certain. The CDR3 has 15 residues. V lost 4 bases, J lost 4 bases, and 14 bases lay in between. Looked up from germline, CDR1 is LNHNV and CDR2 is YYDKDF (reference sequence). The CDR3 region has the DNA TGTGCCACCAGCACCACCCGGAGACTTTACAATGAGCAGTTCTTC. This encodes CATSTTRRLYNEQFF. The complete variable domain, with remaining parts taken from reference TRBV15 and TRBJ2-1, reads DAMVIQNPRYQVTQFGKPVTLSCSQTLNHNVMYWYQQKSSQAPKLLFHYYDKDFNNEADTPDNFQSRRPNTSFCFLDIRSPGLGDTAMYLCATSTTRRLYNEQFFGPGTRLTVL.

This clone occurred a few times. The chain uses TRBV7-2 and TRBJ2-7; 7 nucleotides agree with TRBD1. Losses at the gene ends were 6 bases for V and 3 bases for J; bases not matched to a gene: 11. The germline V gene encodes CDR1 SGHTA and CDR2 FQGNSA. This CDR3 comprises 15 residues. CDR3 bases: TGTGCCAGCAGTATGGGTTTCGGGGACAGCTACGAGCAGTACTTC. Translation: CASSMGFGDSYEQYF.

The chain carries TRBV2 and TRBJ2-3; 9 nucleotides align to TRBD2. Germline V gene sequence: CDR1 SNHLY, CDR2 FYNNEI. The V and J ends lost 5 bases and 2 bases, in that order; junction bases with no gene match: 8. CDR3 size: 16 residues. CDR3 region: CASSLLSGRVTDTQYF. The CDR3 region has the DNA TGTGCCAGCAGTCTCCTTAGCGGGAGAGTCACAGATACGCAGTATTTT.

In its sample, this clone was seen a few times. V and J are TRBV6-5 and TRBJ2-7; perhaps TRBD1 as D (6 bases). Germline CDR1 and CDR2: MNHEY and SVGAGI. The CDR3 is 14 amino acids. The V gene lost 2 bases and the J gene lost 6 bases, with 14 bases spanning the gap. Here the CDR3 DNA reads TGTGCCAGCAGTTACAGCGCCAGGGGAAGCGAGCAGTACTTC. Translated: CASSYSARGSEQYF.

This chain uses TRBV6-5 with TRBJ2-7; possible D gene TRBD2, 7 bases. CDR3 length: 15 amino acids. Germline V gene data show CDR1 as MNHEY and CDR2 as SVGAGI. Trimming removed 2 bases from V and 6 bases from J, with 17 bases in between. Here the CDR3 DNA reads TGTGCCAGCAGTTACAGGGACACTGGGGGGGGCGAGCAGTACTTC. Protein product: CASSYRDTGGGEQYF.

V gene TRBV28 combines with J gene TRBJ2-5; 11 bases agree with TRBD2. Germline trimming cut 0 bases from V and 4 bases from J; bases unmatched to any gene: 4. CDR1 and CDR2 (germline): MDHEN, SYDVKM. The CDR3 consists of 16 residues. The CDR3 is CASSLWGLAGGETQYF. CDR3 nucleotides: TGTGCCAGCAGTTTATGGGGCCTAGCGGGGGGAGAGACCCAGTACTTC.

The rearrangement uses TRBV4-1 and TRBJ2-7, with 14 positions matching TRBD2. From germline, CDR1 is MGHRA and CDR2 YSYEKL. V gave up 2 bases and J gave up 8 bases; unmatched junction bases: 5. This CDR3 is 15 amino acids long. CDR3 protein: CASSQTGLAGAKQYF. The DNA of the CDR3 is TGCGCCAGCAGCCAAACGGGACTAGCGGGAGCGAAGCAGTACTTC.

The CDR3 sequence: CASSVGGTGFFGTEAFF. CDR3 coding DNA: TGTGCCAGCAGCGTAGGAGGGACAGGGTTCTTTGGCACTGAAGCTTTCTTT. V gene TRBV9 combines with J gene TRBJ1-1; 9 nucleotides agree with TRBD1. After removal of 0 bases from V and 4 bases from J, the junction contained 10 bases not matched to a gene. CDR3 size: 17 residues. CDR1 is SGDLS, CDR2 YYNGEE, per germline.